This TCR beta chain was profiled in a study of T cells of healthy individuals. Via MiXCR, TCRdb re-called the 5' RACE reads, giving one row per CDR3 protein. The repertoire holds around 80,000 distinct CDR3 sequences, with around 5.1% as singletons. There are many counts of this clonotype. Germline V gene data show CDR1 as SGHDT and CDR2 as YYEEEE. V was clipped by 0 bases and J by 3 bases, with 15 bases between them. This CDR3 contains 16 residues. This sequence was found in a female donor in good health. The chain has TRBV5-6 and TRBJ1-1; D possibly corresponds to TRBD1 (5 bases). This CDR3 reads CASSLGTGEWDTEAFF. Written as DNA, the CDR3 is TGTGCCAGCAGCTTGGGGACGGGGGAATGGGACACTGAAGCTTTCTTT.